Following are 10 T cell receptor beta chains from one sample sequenced in a study of blood T cell repertoires in COVID-19. Profiling relied on immunoSEQ multiplex PCR, and the TCRdb table lists in-frame clones only, not all of them. The table records about 300,000 clones, 85% of them present only once. Sequenced: PBMCs or T cells enriched from blood (not recorded which). The receptors were sampled from a woman under 40 who had been exposed to COVID-19.

The J gene is TRBJ1-1, the V gene TRBV5-1; TRBD1 is a possible D gene (5 bases). Between the trimmed V and J ends, which lost 4 bases and 4 bases, there was a span of 20 bases. Germline V gene sequence: CDR1 SGHRS, CDR2 YFSETQ. The CDR3 has 16 residues. The CDR3 sequence: CASSQRGQGVSTEAFF. The CDR3 bases are TGCGCCAGCAGCCAGAGAGGCCAGGGTGTTTCCACTGAAGCTTTCTTT. The whole variable domain, filled in from reference TRBV5-1 and TRBJ1-1, reads KAGVTQTPRYLIKTRGQQVTLSCSPISGHRSVSWYQQTPGQGLQFLFEYFSETQRNKGNFPGRFSGRQFSNSRSEMNVSTLELGDSALYLCASSQRGQGVSTEAFFGQGTRLTVV.

V is TRBV5-4 and J is TRBJ2-7; D gene uncertain. The V and J ends lost 4 bases and 6 bases respectively, with 14 bases between them. Per the germline V gene, CDR1 is SGHNT and CDR2 is YYREEE (reference sequence). This CDR3 has 13 amino acids. This CDR3 reads CASSTRSPGEQYF. The CDR3, as DNA: TGTGCCAGCAGCACCCGGTCCCCTGGCGAGCAGTACTTC.

V is TRBV4-2 and J is TRBJ2-7; TRBD2 might be the D (6 bases). V lost 0 bases and J lost 4, with 16 bases in between. This CDR3 is built from 16 residues. The germline gives CDR1 LGHNA, CDR2 YNFKEQ. The CDR3 protein is CASSQDQLAQTYEQYF. The CDR3 DNA follows: TGTGCCAGCAGCCAAGACCAACTAGCCCAAACTTACGAGCAGTACTTC.

The chain combines TRBV27 with TRBJ1-1; 7 bases are shared with TRBD1. Trimming removed 6 bases from V and 0 bases from J; junction bases left unmatched: 7. This CDR3 contains 15 residues. Germline CDR1 reads MNHEY; CDR2 reads SMNVEV (reference sequence). In DNA form, the CDR3 reads TGTGCCAGCAGCCCCTTTACAGGGGTGAACACTGAAGCTTTCTTT. It specifies CASSPFTGVNTEAFF.

The chain is built from TRBV28 and TRBJ1-1, with D perhaps matching TRBD1 (6 bases). Per germline, CDR1 MDHEN and CDR2 SYDVKM. There are 14 residues in the CDR3. V shed 4 bases and J shed 1 base, with 10 bases lying between them. The CDR3 loop is CASSSGETNTEAFF. For the CDR3, the DNA is TGTGCCAGCAGTTCAGGGGAGACGAACACTGAAGCTTTCTTT. Complete variable domain (other parts from reference TRBV28 and TRBJ1-1): DVKVTQSSRYLVKRTGEKVFLECVQDMDHENMFWYRQDPGLGLRLIYFSYDVKMKEKGDIPEGYSVSREKKERFSLILESASTNQTSMYLCASSSGETNTEAFFGQGTRLTVV.

This chain joins TRBV5-1 and TRBJ2-3; 13 bases are shared with TRBD2. V lost 0 bases to trimming and J lost 4 bases; unmatched junction nucleotides: 5. CDR1 is SGHRS and CDR2 is YFSETQ in the germline V gene. The CDR3 runs to 17 residues. The chain's CDR3 is CASSLGTSGRSPDTQYF. The CDR3 DNA is TGCGCCAGCAGCTTGGGGACTAGCGGGAGAAGCCCAGATACGCAGTATTTT. The variable domain in full, completed from reference TRBV5-1 and TRBJ2-3, reads KAGVTQTPRYLIKTRGQQVTLSCSPISGHRSVSWYQQTPGQGLQFLFEYFSETQRNKGNFPGRFSGRQFSNSRSEMNVSTLELGDSALYLCASSLGTSGRSPDTQYFGPGTRLTVL.

This chain connects TRBV12-5 to TRBJ1-3; D gene uncertain. The CDR3 has 17 amino acids. V was shortened by 4 bases and J by 3 bases, with 19 bases between the two germline ends. Germline CDR1 is LGHNT and CDR2 is FRNRAP. The CDR3 nucleotides read TGTGCTAGTGGTTCGCGTTCTGGTTCGGTCGGTGGAAACACCATATATTTT. Its translation is CASGSRSGSVGGNTIYF. The full variable domain, in which reference TRBV12-5 and TRBJ1-3 provide the parts outside the CDR3, is DARVTQTPRHKVTEMGQEVTMRCQPILGHNTVFWYRQTMMQGLELLAYFRNRAPLDDSGMPKDRFSAEMPDATLATLKIQPSEPRDSAVYFCASGSRSGSVGGNTIYFGEGSWLTVV.

There are a few counts of this clone. One junction end disagrees with the germline gene, perhaps due to a read error. The gene calls are TRBV18 and TRBJ1-4; 8 nucleotides line up with TRBD1. The CDR3 is 15 amino acids. Germline V CDR1 and CDR2: KGHSH, LQKENI. CDR3 DNA: TGTGCCAGCTCCCCACAGGGGGTGAGGAGTGAAAAACTGTTTTTT. Residues: CASSPQGVRSEKLFF.

The rearrangement joins TRBV12-3 or TRBV12-4 to TRBJ1-4, with no clear D. This CDR3 has 11 amino acids. Trimming pared 6 bases from V and 10 bases from J, leaving 9 bases between. The CDR3 region has the DNA TGTGCCAGCAGCCTCGGAGGAAAACTGTTTTTT. Translated: CASSLGGKLFF.

V is TRBV10-1 and J is TRBJ1-5; no reliable D call. Germline CDR1 is WNHNN and CDR2 is SYGVQD (reference sequence). V was trimmed by 7 bases and J by 4 bases, leaving 14 bases between them. This CDR3 is built from 14 residues. CDR3 loop: CASIAVPPNQPQHF. The CDR3 DNA sequence: TGCGCCAGCATTGCAGTACCCCCGAATCAGCCCCAGCATTTT.